One sample yielded the 32 T cell receptor beta chains listed below, sequenced in a study of blood T cell repertoires in COVID-19. TCRdb's table, derived via immunoSEQ multiplex PCR, lists solely in-frame clones and lacks some. The table lists some 99,000 clones, around three quarters of them singletons, with about 4.5% in the top ten. Sequencing was done on a sample of peripheral blood. The receptors stem from a human donor in a cohort sampled during active or convalescent COVID-19.

CDR3 DNA: TGCGCCAGCAGACTGGAGGATACGCAGTATTTT. Translated, it gives CASRLEDTQYF. The chain has TRBV4-1 and TRBJ2-3, with unresolved D. Per the germline V gene, CDR1 is MGHRA and CDR2 is YSYEKL. CDR3 size: 11 residues. The V gene lost 6 bases and the J gene lost 6 bases, with 7 bases spanning the gap.

For the CDR3, the DNA is TGTGCCAGCACACACGAGGGCCTCGATGAGCAGTTCTTC. Its translation: CASTHEGLDEQFF. The chain combines TRBV7-3 with TRBJ2-1; perhaps TRBD2 as D (5 bases). Deletions cut 7 bases from V and 8 bases from J, with 15 bases between. There are 13 residues in the CDR3. Per the germline V gene, CDR1 is SGHTA and CDR2 is FQGTGA. The complete variable domain, with remaining parts taken from reference TRBV7-3 and TRBJ2-1, reads GAGVSQTPSNKVTEKGKYVELRCDPISGHTALYWYRQSLGQGPEFLIYFQGTGAADDSGLPNDRFFAVRPEGSVSTLKIQRTERGDSAVYLCASTHEGLDEQFFGPGTRLTVL.

This clone was seen a few times. V and J are TRBV6-2 or TRBV6-3 and TRBJ2-7, with 7 bases fitting TRBD1. From germline, CDR1 is MNHEY and CDR2 SVGEGT. This CDR3 comprises 15 residues. The V segment lost 6 bases and the J segment 3 bases; nucleotides outside the gene matches: 11. Written as DNA, the CDR3 is TGTGCCAGCAGCTCCTGGAGTACAGGGGACTACGAGCAGTACTTC. Its protein product is CASSSWSTGDYEQYF.

This chain links TRBV12-3 or TRBV12-4 with TRBJ2-7; no clear D. Between the trimmed V and J ends, which lost 3 bases and 3 bases, there was a span of 6 bases. The CDR3 runs to 12 residues. The chain's CDR3 is CASSFSDYEQYF. The CDR3 nucleotides read TGTGCCAGCAGTTTCAGCGACTACGAGCAGTACTTC.

This clone came up a few times. This rearrangement joins TRBV12-3 or TRBV12-4 to TRBJ1-2, with D possibly matching TRBD1 (5 bases). The CDR3 is 13 amino acids. V was trimmed by 6 bases and J by 7 bases, leaving 15 bases between them. The DNA for the CDR3 is TGTGCCAGCAGAGCAGGGTGGGGAGGTGGCTACACCTTC. It encodes CASRAGWGGGYTF.

As DNA, the CDR3 is TGTGCCAGTAGTGAGTGGACAGGGGGCTCGGCATATGGCTACACCTTC. Translating gives CASSEWTGGSAYGYTF. The rearrangement links TRBV19 to TRBJ1-2, with TRBD1 identical over 11 bases. V lost 5 bases to trimming and J lost 5 bases; unmatched junction nucleotides: 10. This CDR3 is built from 16 residues. Germline values: CDR1 LNHDA, CDR2 SQIVND (reference sequence).

This clone was counted a few times. The chain couples TRBV7-6 to TRBJ1-5, with TRBD1 matching over 9 bases. This CDR3 is 15 amino acids long. Germline assignment: CDR1 SGHVS and CDR2 FNYEAQ. The V segment lost 5 bases and the J segment 6 bases; nucleotides outside the gene matches: 8. CDR3 sequence (DNA): TGTGCCAGCAGCAGGACAGGGGCCCTTAGTCAGCCCCAGCATTTT. Translated, it gives CASSRTGALSQPQHF. Together with reference TRBV7-6 and TRBJ1-5, the CDR3 gives the full variable domain: GAGVSQSPRYKVTKRGQDVALRCDPISGHVSLYWYRQALGQGPEFLTYFNYEAQQDKSGLPNDRFSAERPEGSISTLTIQRTEQRDSAMYRCASSRTGALSQPQHFGDGTRLSIL.

The chain is built from TRBV7-2 and TRBJ2-2; D is ambiguous. In germline, CDR1 is SGHTA, CDR2 FQGNSA. Trimming cost V 5 bases and J 1 base, with 11 bases left between them. The CDR3 runs 15 residues. The DNA of the CDR3 is TGTGCCAGCAGCGCTGCCCTAGTGAACACCGGGGAGCTGTTTTTT. Its protein is CASSAALVNTGELFF.

The chain is built from TRBV6-2 or TRBV6-3 and TRBJ2-3; tentatively, D is TRBD2 (6 bases). In germline, CDR1 is MNHEY, CDR2 SVGEGT. V was trimmed by 2 bases and J by 4 bases, leaving 19 bases between them. The CDR3 runs 17 residues. The CDR3: CASSYPLGGRLPDTQYF. The CDR3 region has the DNA TGTGCCAGCAGTTACCCTCTCGGGGGTCGGCTGCCAGATACGCAGTATTTT.

The chain joins TRBV6-5 to TRBJ1-5; D remains unclear. The CDR3 is 14 residues long. Trimming took 8 bases from V and 1 from J, leaving 12 bases between them. Germline V gene sequence: CDR1 MNHEY, CDR2 SVGAGI. As DNA, the CDR3 is TGTGCCAGCTACCCAGCACAGAGCAATCAGCCCCAGCATTTT. This codes for CASYPAQSNQPQHF.

The DNA of the CDR3 is TGTGCCAGCAGCCAGAGGGAGCGGGGGGGCTACAATGAGCAGTTCTTC. Its translation is CASSQRERGGYNEQFF. The V and J genes are TRBV21-1 and TRBJ2-1; the D call in the table, TRBD2, was not verified against the DNA. TRBV21-1 is noted as a pseudogene. The CDR3 runs to 16 residues.

The V call is TRBV28, the J call TRBJ1-5, with TRBD1 matching over 7 bases. In germline, CDR1 is MDHEN, CDR2 SYDVKM. The CDR3 totals 14 residues. The junction had 5 bases not matched to a gene; V was cut back by 4 bases and J by 5 bases. CDR3: CASSWGQFDQPQHF. The CDR3 coding sequence is TGTGCCAGCAGTTGGGGACAGTTTGATCAGCCCCAGCATTTT.

This chain joins TRBV7-2 and TRBJ2-3, with 7 bases fitting TRBD1. The CDR3 loop spans 14 amino acids. V shed 5 bases and J 5 bases; nucleotides not matched to a gene: 7. Germline V CDR1 and CDR2: SGHTA, FQGNSA. The CDR3 is CASSAAPGGDTQYF. CDR3 DNA sequence: TGTGCCAGCAGCGCAGCGCCAGGGGGAGATACGCAGTATTTT.

The chain uses TRBV7-9 and TRBJ1-2; a possible D gene is TRBD1 (5 bases). The length of the CDR3 is 13 residues. V dropped 0 bases and J dropped 5 bases, with 7 bases sitting between them. The germline CDR1 and CDR2 sequences are SEHNR and FQNEAQ (reference sequence). CDR3 amino acids: CASSLADSYGYTF. The DNA of the CDR3 is TGTGCCAGCAGCTTAGCTGACAGTTATGGCTACACCTTC.

The V call is TRBV18, the J call TRBJ2-1; 9 bases match TRBD2. Germline V gene sequence: CDR1 KGHSH, CDR2 LQKENI. Germline trimming cut 5 bases from V and 5 bases from J; bases unmatched to any gene: 7. The CDR3 runs 15 residues. The CDR3 is CASSATSGDNNEQFF. The CDR3 DNA reads TGTGCCAGCTCAGCGACTAGCGGAGATAACAATGAGCAGTTCTTC.

The rearrangement links TRBV19 to TRBJ1-1, with D unclear. V lost 8 bases, J lost 3 bases, and 10 bases lay in between. The CDR3 has 12 amino acids. The germline V gene encodes CDR1 LNHDA and CDR2 SQIVND (reference sequence). CDR3 DNA: TGTGCCAGTTCCGACTTCTACACTGAAGCTTTCTTT. It codes for CASSDFYTEAFF.

The V gene is TRBV29-1, the J gene TRBJ2-3; maybe TRBD1 (5 bases). The germline V gene has CDR1 SQVTM and CDR2 ANQGSEA. This CDR3 has 14 amino acids. V dropped 6 bases and J dropped 1 base, with 14 bases sitting between them. CDR3 DNA sequence: TGCAGCGTCGAGGCCAGGGCAGGCACAGATACGCAGTATTTT. It encodes CSVEARAGTDTQYF.

This chain joins TRBV5-1 and TRBJ1-2, with 11 bases lining up with TRBD1. Germline-derived CDR1 and CDR2 are SGHRS and YFSETQ. V was clipped by 4 bases and J by 4 bases; unmatched bases: 6. The CDR3 loop spans 15 amino acids. CDR3 bases: TGCGCCAGCAGCGGGGGGACAGGGGGTAGCTATGGCTACACCTTC. It translates to CASSGGTGGSYGYTF.

The chain combines TRBV27 with TRBJ1-2; TRBD1 matches at 9 bases. J gave up 5 bases and V 9 bases, and 7 bases lay outside the gene matches. Germline assignment: CDR1 MNHEY and CDR2 SMNVEV (reference sequence). This CDR3 spans 13 amino acids. The CDR3 DNA is TGTGCCAGTCGTCGGACAGGGGTATATGGCTACACCTTC. It yields the protein CASRRTGVYGYTF.

V usage is TRBV28 and J usage is TRBJ2-1; TRBD2 matches at 8 bases. The CDR3 is 15 amino acids. With V trimmed by 8 bases and J by 9 bases, 15 bases remained unmatched. Per germline, CDR1 MDHEN and CDR2 SYDVKM. In DNA form, the CDR3 reads TGTGCCAGCCAAATCCTGGGTAGCGGGGTTTCTGAGCAGTTCTTC. Protein sequence: CASQILGSGVSEQFF.

The gene calls are TRBV19 and TRBJ2-7; D might be TRBD1 (6 bases). Trimming took 3 bases from V and 1 from J, leaving 25 bases between them. The CDR3 has 19 residues. Looked up from germline, CDR1 is LNHDA and CDR2 is SQIVND (reference sequence). In nucleotides, the CDR3 is TGTGCCAGTAGTATTGAGTATCCCACAGGGAAATTAGATTCCTACGAGCAGTACTTC. Amino acids: CASSIEYPTGKLDSYEQYF.

This clone was counted between two and nine times. The chain combines TRBV19 with TRBJ2-1, with D possibly matching TRBD2 (7 bases). CDR1 is LNHDA and CDR2 is SQIVND in the germline V gene (reference sequence). The V and J ends lost 6 bases and 6 bases respectively, with 24 bases between them. This CDR3 comprises 17 residues. As DNA, the CDR3 is TGTGCCAGTAGCCGACCGAGGGGGGGGAGAGGTAGCAATGAGCAGTTCTTC. It codes for CASSRPRGGRGSNEQFF. Variable domain in full (rest from reference TRBV19 and TRBJ2-1): DGGITQSPKYLFRKEGQNVTLSCEQNLNHDAMYWYRQDPGQGLRLIYYSQIVNDFQKGDIAEGYSVSREKKESFPLTVTSAQKNPTAFYLCASSRPRGGRGSNEQFFGPGTRLTVL.

The genes are TRBV19 and TRBJ1-5; the D is unclear. Germline-derived CDR1 and CDR2 are LNHDA and SQIVND (reference sequence). The CDR3 totals 13 residues. Trimming pared 5 bases from V and 4 bases from J, leaving 9 bases between. In nucleotides, the CDR3 is TGTGCCAGTAGTGATCGAGTTAATCAGCCCCAGCATTTT. It encodes CASSDRVNQPQHF.

This sequence joins TRBV12-3 or TRBV12-4 and TRBJ1-5; the D is unclear. The CDR3 length is 13 residues. Trimming shortened V by 3 bases and J by 9 bases, and 12 bases separated the two germline ends. The CDR3 sequence is CASSLGTFWPQHF. The CDR3 coding sequence is TGTGCCAGCAGTTTGGGCACCTTCTGGCCCCAGCATTTT.

The chain recombines TRBV7-9 with TRBJ1-2, with 10 bases matching TRBD1. Trimming cost V 2 bases and J 5 bases; bases outside gene matches: 11. Germline V CDR1 and CDR2: SEHNR, FQNEAQ (reference sequence). The CDR3 has 17 amino acids. Here the CDR3 DNA reads TGTGCCAGCAGCTTATTTAATTTTGAGGGACAGGGGTATGGCTACACCTTC. Protein sequence: CASSLFNFEGQGYGYTF. Complete variable domain (other parts from reference TRBV7-9 and TRBJ1-2): DTGVSQNPRHKITKRGQNVTFRCDPISEHNRLYWYRQTLGQGPEFLTYFQNEAQLEKSRLLSDRFSAERPKGSFSTLEIQRTEQGDSAMYLCASSLFNFEGQGYGYTFGSGTRLTVV.

This clone was picked up one time. The chain recombines TRBV5-1 with TRBJ2-7, with no clear D. This CDR3 is 15 amino acids long. Germline loops: CDR1 SGHRS, CDR2 YFSETQ. Trimming removed 1 base at V and 0 bases at J, with 11 bases between. The CDR3 reads CASSLSTRISYEQYF. The CDR3 bases are TGCGCCAGCAGCTTGTCTACTCGAATCTCCTACGAGCAGTACTTC.

The chain recombines TRBV6-5 with TRBJ2-1, with TRBD1 matching 9 bases. V shed 6 bases and J 2 bases; nucleotides not matched to a gene: 2. The germline V gene has CDR1 MNHEY and CDR2 SVGAGI. The CDR3 covers 14 residues. The CDR3: CASRRDRAYNEQFF. CDR3 nucleotides: TGTGCCAGCAGGCGGGACAGGGCCTACAATGAGCAGTTCTTC.

The chain joins TRBV6-4 to TRBJ2-7; 8 nucleotides match TRBD2. From germline, CDR1 is MRHNA and CDR2 SNTAGT. Trimming took 6 bases from V and 5 from J; bases not matched to a gene: 18. CDR3 length: 17 residues. Here the CDR3 reads CASRPGLDPRYCNEQYF. CDR3 sequence (DNA): TGTGCCAGCAGACCGGGACTAGATCCTCGCTACTGCAACGAGCAGTACTTC.

The rearrangement links TRBV5-4 to TRBJ2-3, with D tentatively TRBD1 (7 bases). The CDR3 loop spans 17 amino acids. Germline-derived CDR1 and CDR2 are SGHNT and YYREEE (reference sequence). Trimming took 4 bases from V and 2 from J, leaving 20 bases between them. In nucleotides, the CDR3 is TGTGCCAGCAGCCCGATGCGGGACAGAAAAAACACAGATACGCAGTATTTT. Translated, it gives CASSPMRDRKNTDTQYF.

The CDR3 sequence: CASSRVGQGGGEKLFF. CDR3 bases: TGTGCCAGCAGTCGCGTCGGACAGGGCGGGGGTGAAAAACTGTTTTTT. This chain uses TRBV6-2 or TRBV6-3 with TRBJ1-4, with 8 bases identical to TRBD1. The CDR3 runs 16 residues. The V gene end was trimmed by 5 bases and the J gene end by 7 bases; junction bases not matched to a gene: 12. Germline CDR1 is MNHEY and CDR2 is SVGEGT.

V usage is TRBV10-1 and J usage is TRBJ2-4; 9 positions match TRBD1. The CDR3 consists of 16 residues. Germline V gives CDR1 WNHNN, CDR2 SYGVQD (reference sequence). V lost 2 bases and J lost 0; bases outside the gene matches: 2. The CDR3, as DNA: TGCGCCAGCAGTGAGGGGACAGGGATAGCCAAAAACATTCAGTACTTC. Protein: CASSEGTGIAKNIQYF.

The chain has TRBV11-2 and TRBJ2-3; 7 positions match TRBD2. Germline trimming cut 0 bases from V and 12 bases from J; bases unmatched to any gene: 6. From germline, CDR1 is SGHAT and CDR2 FQNNGV. This CDR3 is 13 amino acids long. CDR3 in amino acids: CASSLESRLAQYF. In DNA, the CDR3 is TGTGCCAGCAGCTTAGAGTCCCGACTAGCTCAGTATTTT. Complete variable domain (other parts from reference TRBV11-2 and TRBJ2-3): EAGVAQSPRYKIIEKRQSVAFWCNPISGHATLYWYQQILGQGPKLLIQFQNNGVVDDSQLPKDRFSAERLKGVDSTLKIQPAKLEDSAVYLCASSLESRLAQYFGPGTRLTVL.